One sample yielded the 18 T cell receptor beta chains listed below, sequenced in a study of yellow fever vaccine responses in identical twins (dated 2018 in TCRdb). The method behind the library was RT-PCR. Sequencing instrument: Illumina HiSeq 2500. In TCRdb, the public reads were trimmed at Q25 with fastp and aligned with MiXCR, with productive beta chains retained. Each entry is one CDR3 protein sequence, shown with its most common DNA and genes. This sample is represented by about 14,000 distinct CDR3 sequences; approximately 84% of them were singletons. The ten largest clones represent about 0.66% of the sample. Sequences were derived from T cells from blood (PBMCs), unsorted or a sorted subset (not recorded which), sampled before or after yellow fever vaccination (not recorded which). The receptors originated from a woman younger than 35 who received the yellow fever vaccine. Donor details come from another sample of the same person, matched by shared clones.

The chain employs TRBV7-7 and TRBJ2-5; 7 bases match TRBD2. Germline-derived CDR1 and CDR2 are SSHAT and FNYEAQ (reference sequence). V trimming: 5 bases; J trimming: 5 bases; junction bases outside the gene matches: 14. This CDR3 spans 16 amino acids. CDR3 region: CASSLGLVGGMETQYF. In DNA, the CDR3 is TGTGCCAGCAGCCTCGGACTAGTAGGAGGGATGGAGACCCAGTACTTC.

This clonotype has more than one count but fewer than ten. The chain joins TRBV7-9 to TRBJ1-4, with D possibly being TRBD1 (5 bases). V was clipped by 3 bases and J by 1 base, with 18 bases between them. CDR1 is SEHNR, CDR2 FQNEAQ, per germline (reference sequence). This CDR3 comprises 18 residues. Written as DNA, the CDR3 is TGTGCCAGCAGCTTGGGACCGAAACCCCTGGGAACTAATGAAAAACTGTTTTTT. Translation gives CASSLGPKPLGTNEKLFF.

The chain carries TRBV7-2 and TRBJ2-1; 10 nucleotides match TRBD2. CDR3 length equals 14 residues. Germline loops: CDR1 SGHTA, CDR2 FQGNSA. The V and J ends lost 1 base and 6 bases, in that order; junction bases with no gene match: 0. As DNA, the CDR3 is TGTGCCAGCAGCTTAGTAGCGGGAGGCAATGAGCAGTTCTTC. This gives the protein CASSLVAGGNEQFF. Filled out from reference TRBV7-2 and TRBJ2-1, the complete variable domain reads GAGVSQSPSNKVTEKGKDVELRCDPISGHTALYWYRQSLGQGLEFLIYFQGNSAPDKSGLPSDRFSAERTGGSVSTLTIQRTQQEDSAVYLCASSLVAGGNEQFFGPGTRLTVL.

This chain uses TRBV12-3 or TRBV12-4 with TRBJ1-5, with D possibly TRBD1 on 5 matching bases. This CDR3 is built from 14 residues. V was trimmed by 1 base and J by 6 bases, leaving 10 bases between them. CDR3 nucleotide sequence: TGTGCCAGCAGTTTAGAGGGGAAATCTCAGCCCCAGCATTTT. Encoded protein: CASSLEGKSQPQHF.

The chain uses TRBV7-6 and TRBJ2-2; tentatively, D is TRBD2 (5 bases). Trimming cost V 5 bases and J 3 bases, with 19 bases left between them. The CDR3 sequence is 17 residues long. CDR1 SGHVS and CDR2 FNYEAQ come from the germline V gene. The chain's CDR3 is CASSPTRAESYTGELFF. CDR3 bases: TGTGCCAGCAGCCCGACGCGGGCGGAGTCCTACACCGGGGAGCTGTTTTTT. The full variable domain, in which reference TRBV7-6 and TRBJ2-2 provide the parts outside the CDR3, is GAGVSQSPRYKVTKRGQDVALRCDPISGHVSLYWYRQALGQGPEFLTYFNYEAQQDKSGLPNDRFSAERPEGSISTLTIQRTEQRDSAMYRCASSPTRAESYTGELFFGEGSRLTVL.

This sequence joins TRBV29-1 and TRBJ1-1; 7 nucleotides agree with TRBD1. V trimming: 3 bases; J trimming: 2 bases; junction bases outside the gene matches: 3. Germline CDR1 and CDR2: SQVTM and ANQGSEA. This CDR3 region has 13 residues. As DNA, the CDR3 is TGCAGCGTTGAGACAGGGCAAAACACTGAAGCTTTCTTT. Translated, it gives CSVETGQNTEAFF.

The chain uses TRBV7-1 and TRBJ2-2; 8 nucleotides align to TRBD2. Being an ORF, TRBV7-1 has a function that is uncertain. Germline trimming cut 2 bases from V and 0 bases from J; bases unmatched to any gene: 5. The CDR3 totals 17 residues. CDR3 sequence: CASSSQREFPNTGELFF. The CDR3 nucleotides read TGTGCCAGCAGCTCACAGCGGGAGTTCCCGAACACCGGGGAGCTGTTTTTT.

The CDR3 DNA reads as TGTGCCAGCTCACCGGGACAGGGTGGAGGTGCCAATCAGCCCCAGCATTTT. Translation: CASSPGQGGGANQPQHF. The J gene is TRBJ1-5, the V gene TRBV18; 9 bases are a match to TRBD1. This CDR3 is built from 17 residues. Per the germline V gene, CDR1 is KGHSH and CDR2 is LQKENI. J gave up 3 bases and V 3 bases, and 9 bases lay outside the gene matches.

The chain uses TRBV5-1 and TRBJ2-7; 7 positions agree with TRBD2. The J segment lost 0 bases and the V segment lost 7 bases, leaving 7 bases of the junction unmatched. Germline CDR1 is SGHRS and CDR2 is YFSETQ. The CDR3 extends over 14 amino acids. CDR3 in DNA: TGCGCCAGCGCGATGAGCGGGATCTCCTACGAGCAGTACTTC. Translating it yields CASAMSGISYEQYF.

The genes are TRBV24-1 and TRBJ1-4; D is unclear. There are 12 residues in the CDR3. Trimming left V 3 bases short and J 7 bases short, with 5 bases between. Germline-derived CDR1 and CDR2 are KGHDR and SFDVKD. Here the CDR3 DNA reads TGTGCCACCAGTGATGGGTTTGAAAAACTGTTTTTT. Translated: CATSDGFEKLFF.

The chain carries TRBV20-1 and TRBJ2-1; maybe TRBD1 (6 bases). CDR3 length: 14 residues. The V end was cut by 4 bases, the J end by 3 bases, with 13 bases between. Germline V gene sequence: CDR1 DFQATT, CDR2 SNEGSKA (reference sequence). CDR3 nucleotide sequence: TGCAGTGCTACCCAGGGGATCGGCTACAATGAGCAGTTCTTC. As protein: CSATQGIGYNEQFF.

V usage is TRBV20-1 and J usage is TRBJ1-2; 8 bases align to TRBD1. The CDR3 totals 14 residues. Trimming at V came to 5 bases and at J to 7 bases, leaving 12 bases not matched to a gene. Germline CDR1 reads DFQATT; CDR2 reads SNEGSKA (reference sequence). This CDR3 is CSAEFQGAISGYTF. DNA for the CDR3: TGCAGTGCTGAATTTCAGGGGGCAATCTCTGGCTACACCTTC.

The V and J genes are TRBV6-1 and TRBJ2-1; D is undetermined. Germline CDR1 reads MNHNS; CDR2 reads SASEGT. The V end was cut by 8 bases, the J end by 5 bases, with 13 bases between. CDR3 length: 13 amino acids. The chain's CDR3 is CASEWGRNNEQFF. The CDR3 bases are TGTGCCAGCGAGTGGGGTCGCAACAATGAGCAGTTCTTC.

The V call is TRBV20-1, the J call TRBJ1-5; D uncertain. V was clipped by 1 base and J by 0 bases, with 10 bases between them. The CDR3 covers 15 residues. Germline values: CDR1 DFQATT, CDR2 SNEGSKA (reference sequence). The CDR3 DNA is TGCAGTGCTAGAGGGCTGCCAAATAGCAATCAGCCCCAGCATTTT. It yields the protein CSARGLPNSNQPQHF.

This rearrangement joins TRBV3-1 to TRBJ1-1; D gene uncertain. The CDR3 extends over 13 amino acids. Germline V gene data show CDR1 as LGHDT and CDR2 as YNNKEL (reference sequence). V lost 6 bases and J 0 bases, leaving 8 bases between the germline ends. This CDR3 reads CASSSTVNTEAFF. As DNA, the CDR3 is TGTGCCAGCAGTTCCACGGTGAACACTGAAGCTTTCTTT.

This chain uses TRBV5-1 with TRBJ2-2; D possibly corresponds to TRBD2 (5 bases). Per the germline V gene, CDR1 is SGHRS and CDR2 is YFSETQ. V was trimmed by 4 bases and J by 4 bases, leaving 14 bases between them. There are 15 residues in the CDR3. The CDR3 bases are TGCGCCAGCAGCGAAGAGGGAGAGGTCACCGGGGAGCTGTTTTTT. It codes for CASSEEGEVTGELFF.

This rearrangement joins TRBV27 to TRBJ2-7, with TRBD1 as a possible D gene (6 bases). This CDR3 is 16 amino acids long. From germline, CDR1 is MNHEY and CDR2 SMNVEV (reference sequence). Between the trimmed V and J ends, which lost 4 bases and 3 bases, there was a span of 19 bases. CDR3 nucleotide sequence: TGTGCCAGCAGTTCTACAGGGTTTTCCCCCTACTACGAGCAGTACGTC. Its translation: CASSSTGFSPYYEQYV.

V gene TRBV13 combines with J gene TRBJ2-7; TRBD2 agrees at 7 bases. The germline CDR1 and CDR2 sequences are PRHDT and FYEKMQ (reference sequence). Trimming at V came to 1 base and at J to 3 bases, leaving 12 bases not matched to a gene. The CDR3 runs 17 residues. The CDR3, as DNA: TGTGCCAGCAGCTTAGAAAAGGGCGGGAGTTTCATCTACGAGCAGTACTTC. Translation: CASSLEKGGSFIYEQYF.